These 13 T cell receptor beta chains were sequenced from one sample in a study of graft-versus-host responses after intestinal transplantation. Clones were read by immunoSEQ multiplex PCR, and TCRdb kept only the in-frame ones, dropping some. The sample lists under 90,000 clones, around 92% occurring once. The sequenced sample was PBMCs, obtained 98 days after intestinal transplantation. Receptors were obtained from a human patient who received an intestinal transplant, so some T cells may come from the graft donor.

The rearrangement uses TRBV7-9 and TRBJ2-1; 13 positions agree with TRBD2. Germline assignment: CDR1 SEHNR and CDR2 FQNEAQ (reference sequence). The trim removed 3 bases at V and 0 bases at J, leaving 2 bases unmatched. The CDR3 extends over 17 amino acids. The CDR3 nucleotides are TGTGCCAGCAGCTTTGGACTAGCGGGGGCCTCCTACAATGAGCAGTTCTTC. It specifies CASSFGLAGASYNEQFF. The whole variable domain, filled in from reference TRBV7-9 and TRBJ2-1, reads DTGVSQNPRHKITKRGQNVTFRCDPISEHNRLYWYRQTLGQGPEFLTYFQNEAQLEKSRLLSDRFSAERPKGSFSTLEIQRTEQGDSAMYLCASSFGLAGASYNEQFFGPGTRLTVL.

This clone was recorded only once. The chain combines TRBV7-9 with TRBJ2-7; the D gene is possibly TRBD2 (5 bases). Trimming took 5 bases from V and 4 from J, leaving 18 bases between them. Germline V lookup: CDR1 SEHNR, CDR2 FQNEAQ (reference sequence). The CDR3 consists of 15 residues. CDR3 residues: CASSPPVTRWYEQYF. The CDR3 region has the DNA TGTGCCAGCAGCCCCCCCGTAACTAGATGGTACGAGCAGTACTTC. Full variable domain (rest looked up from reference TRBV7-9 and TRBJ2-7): DTGVSQNPRHKITKRGQNVTFRCDPISEHNRLYWYRQTLGQGPEFLTYFQNEAQLEKSRLLSDRFSAERPKGSFSTLEIQRTEQGDSAMYLCASSPPVTRWYEQYFGPGTRLTVT.

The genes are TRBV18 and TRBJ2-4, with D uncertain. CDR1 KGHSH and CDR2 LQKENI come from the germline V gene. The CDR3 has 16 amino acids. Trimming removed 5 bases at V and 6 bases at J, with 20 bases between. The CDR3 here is CASSSGISNYGNIQYF. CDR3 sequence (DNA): TGTGCCAGCTCATCTGGGATCAGCAATTATGGAAACATTCAGTACTTC.

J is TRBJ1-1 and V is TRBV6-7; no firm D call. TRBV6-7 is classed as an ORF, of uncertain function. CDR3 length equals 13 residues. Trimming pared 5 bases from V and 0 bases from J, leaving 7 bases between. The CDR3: CASSAKMNTEAFF. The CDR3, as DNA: TGTGCCAGCAGTGCTAAGATGAACACTGAAGCTTTCTTT.

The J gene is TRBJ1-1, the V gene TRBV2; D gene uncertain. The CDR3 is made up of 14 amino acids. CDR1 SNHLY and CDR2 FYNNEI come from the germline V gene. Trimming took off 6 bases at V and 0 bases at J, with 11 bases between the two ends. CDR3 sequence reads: CASRPGRMNTEAFF. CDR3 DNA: TGTGCCAGCAGGCCTGGACGGATGAACACTGAAGCTTTCTTT.

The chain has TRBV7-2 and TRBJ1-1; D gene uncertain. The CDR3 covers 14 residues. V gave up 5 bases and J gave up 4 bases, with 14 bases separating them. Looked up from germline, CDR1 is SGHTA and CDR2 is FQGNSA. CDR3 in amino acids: CASSRGERVTEAFF. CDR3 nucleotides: TGTGCCAGCAGCCGCGGGGAACGGGTCACTGAAGCTTTCTTT.

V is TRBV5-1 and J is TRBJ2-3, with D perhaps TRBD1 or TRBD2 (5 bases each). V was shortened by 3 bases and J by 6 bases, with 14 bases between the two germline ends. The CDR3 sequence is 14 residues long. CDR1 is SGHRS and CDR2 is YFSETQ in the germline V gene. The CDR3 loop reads CASSSGAREDTQYF. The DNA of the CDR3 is TGCGCCAGCAGCTCCGGGGCTCGAGAGGATACGCAGTATTTT.

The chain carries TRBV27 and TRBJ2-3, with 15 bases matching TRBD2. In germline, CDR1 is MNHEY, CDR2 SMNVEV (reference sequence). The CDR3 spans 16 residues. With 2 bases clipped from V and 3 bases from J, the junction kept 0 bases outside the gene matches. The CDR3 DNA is TGTGCCAGCAGTTTAGGACTAGCGGGGGGGACAGATACGCAGTATTTT. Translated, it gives CASSLGLAGGTDTQYF.

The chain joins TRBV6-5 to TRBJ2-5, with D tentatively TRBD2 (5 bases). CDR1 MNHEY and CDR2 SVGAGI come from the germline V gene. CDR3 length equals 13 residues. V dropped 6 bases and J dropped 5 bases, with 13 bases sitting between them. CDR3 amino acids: CASSGLTGETQYF. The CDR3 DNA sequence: TGTGCCAGCAGCGGACTGACCGGTGAGACCCAGTACTTC.

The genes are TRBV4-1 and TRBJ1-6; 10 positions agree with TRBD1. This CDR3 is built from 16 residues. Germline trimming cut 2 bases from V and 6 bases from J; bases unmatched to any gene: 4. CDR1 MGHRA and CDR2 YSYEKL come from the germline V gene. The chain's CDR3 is CASSQTGTGVNSPLHF. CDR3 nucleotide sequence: TGCGCCAGCAGCCAAACCGGGACAGGGGTTAATTCACCCCTCCACTTT.

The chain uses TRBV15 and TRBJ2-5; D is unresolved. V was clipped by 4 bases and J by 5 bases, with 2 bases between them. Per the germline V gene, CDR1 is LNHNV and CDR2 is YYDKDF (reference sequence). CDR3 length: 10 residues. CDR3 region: CATSIETQYF. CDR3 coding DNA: TGTGCCACCAGCATTGAGACCCAGTACTTC.

Here the CDR3 reads CASRRRDNKNTEAFF. As DNA, the CDR3 is TGTGCCAGCAGACGCCGGGACAACAAGAACACTGAAGCTTTCTTT. The V gene is TRBV2, the J gene TRBJ1-1, with D possibly TRBD1 on 6 matching bases. CDR3 length: 15 residues. Germline loops: CDR1 SNHLY, CDR2 FYNNEI. The germline V and J ends were trimmed by 6 bases and 1 base, with 15 bases remaining between them.

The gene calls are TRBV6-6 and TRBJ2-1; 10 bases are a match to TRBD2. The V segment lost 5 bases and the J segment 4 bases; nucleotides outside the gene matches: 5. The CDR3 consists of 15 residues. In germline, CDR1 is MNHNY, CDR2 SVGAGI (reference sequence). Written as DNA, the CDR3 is TGTGCCAGCAGTAAACTAGCGGGATCGTACAATGAGCAGTTCTTC. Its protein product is CASSKLAGSYNEQFF.